Sequencing of this TCR beta chain was carried out in a study of identical twins. Findings of the study overall: Carriage of fewer insertions was seen in abundant cord blood beta clonotypes, whereas memory repertoires showed none. The models gave estimates that fell short of the out-of-frame TCR alpha sharing seen in monozygotic twins.

Donors were all healthy Caucasians. There are a few counts of this clonotype. Its antigen is not identified. Trimming pared 6 bases from V and 5 bases from J, leaving 16 bases between. The V gene's germline CDR1 is DFQATT and CDR2 SNEGSKA (reference sequence). The CDR3 has 14 residues. Each CDR3 protein is one row after TCRdb ran MiXCR on the 5' RACE reads. Of a few hundred thousand distinct CDR3 sequences in the sample, about 11% are singletons; the top ten hold 8% to 10%. This chain uses TRBV20-1 with TRBJ2-2, with a weak D call TRBD2 (5 bases). The TCR was taken from a man aged 50-60 years in good health. Input material: memory T cells sorted from blood. Here the CDR3 reads CSAPAETGTGELFF. CDR3 nucleotide sequence: TGCAGTGCCCCGGCCGAAACGGGAACCGGGGAGCTGTTTTTT.